The T cell receptor (beta chain) under discussion was sequenced for a study of T and B cells in COVID-19 patients. The overall study: Peripheral blood came from COVID-19 patients with active infection or after recovery. Critical illness requiring mechanical ventilation or extracorporeal membrane oxygenation affected about 60% of the 20 active-infection patients.

Study outcomes and limitations: Clonality of TRB repertoires was high in active COVID-19; recovery brought above-healthy diversity and richness. There were 2,331 TCR clusters exclusive to the recovered cohort, 31 with low generation probability.

TRB rearrangements were amplified by multiplex PCR with BIOMED2 TRB-A/B primers. TCRdb reprocessed the multiplex PCR reads via MiXCR and lists one record per CDR3 protein. The top ten hold 6% to 7.5% of the sample, which has more than 13,000 distinct CDR3 sequences, more than 25% seen once. TRB was amplified from about 260-540 ng of blood genomic DNA. This clonotype turned up a few times. As yet, its antigen is unknown. The CDR3 has 12 amino acids. CDR1 is MNHNY and CDR2 is SVGAGI in the germline V gene (reference sequence). V gave up 6 bases and J gave up 6 bases, with 9 bases separating them. The origin of this receptor is a human donor who had recovered from COVID-19. This sequence joins TRBV6-6 and TRBJ1-5; D ambiguous. The sequenced sample was blood. CDR3 loop: CASSLPRQPQHF. The CDR3 DNA reads TGTGCCAGCAGCCTCCCACGTCAGCCCCAGCATTTT.